This T cell receptor beta chain appears in the sequencing data of a study of response to subunit inactivated influenza vaccine. The study, taken as a whole, reports: The authors proposed limited new T cell recruitment per seasonal influenza vaccination.

Concerning this clonotype itself: No antigen is known for it.

Using its own MiXCR run on the RT-PCR reads, TCRdb lists one record per CDR3 protein. The data contain 550,000 to 650,000 distinct CDR3 sequences, around 11% of them singletons. V was shortened by 4 bases and J by 3 bases, with 14 bases between the two germline ends. This CDR3 contains 15 residues. Germline CDR1 is SGHRS and CDR2 is YFSETQ. The sample consisted of PBMCs from blood, taken on the day of vaccination. V and J are TRBV5-1 and TRBJ2-1; D remains ambiguous. The source of this sequence is a man in his fifties who received an inactivated influenza vaccine. The CDR3 here is CASSPGAADYNEQFF. Here the CDR3 DNA reads TGCGCCAGCAGCCCCGGCGCCGCCGACTACAATGAGCAGTTCTTC. Supplemented by reference TRBV5-1 and TRBJ2-1, the full variable domain reads KAGVTQTPRYLIKTRGQQVTLSCSPISGHRSVSWYQQTPGQGLQFLFEYFSETQRNKGNFPGRFSGRQFSNSRSEMNVSTLELGDSALYLCASSPGAADYNEQFFGPGTRLTVL.